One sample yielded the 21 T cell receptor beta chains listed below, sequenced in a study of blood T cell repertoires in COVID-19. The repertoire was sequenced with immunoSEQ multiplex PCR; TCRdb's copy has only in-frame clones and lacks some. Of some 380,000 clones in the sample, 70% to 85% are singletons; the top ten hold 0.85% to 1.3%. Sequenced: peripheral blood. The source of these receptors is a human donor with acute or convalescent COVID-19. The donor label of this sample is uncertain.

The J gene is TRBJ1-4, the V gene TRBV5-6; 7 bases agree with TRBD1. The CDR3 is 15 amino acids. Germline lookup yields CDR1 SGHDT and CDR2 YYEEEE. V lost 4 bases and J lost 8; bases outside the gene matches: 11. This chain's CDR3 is CASSTYRGWKEKLFF. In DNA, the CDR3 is TGTGCCAGCAGCACTTACAGGGGTTGGAAGGAAAAACTGTTTTTT.

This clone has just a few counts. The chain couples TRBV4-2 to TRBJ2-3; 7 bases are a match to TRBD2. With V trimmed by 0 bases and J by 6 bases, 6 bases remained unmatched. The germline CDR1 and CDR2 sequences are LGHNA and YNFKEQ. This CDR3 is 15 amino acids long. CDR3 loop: CASSQDGGGRDTQYF. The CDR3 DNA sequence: TGTGCCAGCAGCCAAGATGGGGGGGGTCGTGATACGCAGTATTTT.

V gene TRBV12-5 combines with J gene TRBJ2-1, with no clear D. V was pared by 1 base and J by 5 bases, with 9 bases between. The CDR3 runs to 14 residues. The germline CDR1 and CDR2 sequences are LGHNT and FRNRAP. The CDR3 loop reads CASGLAHLNNEQFF. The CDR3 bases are TGTGCTAGTGGTTTGGCACATTTGAACAATGAGCAGTTCTTC.

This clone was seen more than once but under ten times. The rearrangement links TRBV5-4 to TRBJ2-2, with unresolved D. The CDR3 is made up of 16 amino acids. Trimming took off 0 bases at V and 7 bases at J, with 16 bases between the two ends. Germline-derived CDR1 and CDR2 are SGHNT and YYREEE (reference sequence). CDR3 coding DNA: TGTGCCAGCAGCTTGGCAACTAAGATGTTAGTCGGGGAGCTGTTTTTT. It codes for CASSLATKMLVGELFF.

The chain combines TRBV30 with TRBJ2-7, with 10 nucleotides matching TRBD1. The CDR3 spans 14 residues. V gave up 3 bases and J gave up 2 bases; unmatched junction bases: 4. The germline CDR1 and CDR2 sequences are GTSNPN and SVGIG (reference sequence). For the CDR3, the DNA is TGTGCCTGGAGGGAGGACAGGGGGGCCTACGAGCAGTACTTC. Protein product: CAWREDRGAYEQYF.

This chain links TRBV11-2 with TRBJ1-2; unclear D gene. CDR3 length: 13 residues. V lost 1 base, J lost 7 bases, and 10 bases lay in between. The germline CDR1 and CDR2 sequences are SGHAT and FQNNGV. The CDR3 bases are TGTGCCAGCAGCTTAGTCCCCACGGGTGGCTACACCTTC. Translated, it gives CASSLVPTGGYTF.

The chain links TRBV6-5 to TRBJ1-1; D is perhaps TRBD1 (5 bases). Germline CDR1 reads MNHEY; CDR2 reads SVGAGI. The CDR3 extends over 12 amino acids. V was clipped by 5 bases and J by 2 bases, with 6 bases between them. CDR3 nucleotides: TGTGCCAGCAGTCAGGGAAACACTGAAGCTTTCTTT. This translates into CASSQGNTEAFF.

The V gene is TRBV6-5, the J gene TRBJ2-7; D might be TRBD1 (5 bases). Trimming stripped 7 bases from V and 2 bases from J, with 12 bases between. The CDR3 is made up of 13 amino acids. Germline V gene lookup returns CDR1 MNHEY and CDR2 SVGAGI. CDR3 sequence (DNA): TGTGCCAGCAAAGAGAACAGGCCCTACGAGCAGTACTTC. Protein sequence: CASKENRPYEQYF.

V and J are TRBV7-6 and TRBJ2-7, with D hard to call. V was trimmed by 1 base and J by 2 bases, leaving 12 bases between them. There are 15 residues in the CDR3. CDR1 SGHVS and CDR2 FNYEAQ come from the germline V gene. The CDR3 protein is CASSLGAQRTYEQYF. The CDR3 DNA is TGTGCCAGCAGCTTAGGGGCTCAACGGACCTACGAGCAGTACTTC.

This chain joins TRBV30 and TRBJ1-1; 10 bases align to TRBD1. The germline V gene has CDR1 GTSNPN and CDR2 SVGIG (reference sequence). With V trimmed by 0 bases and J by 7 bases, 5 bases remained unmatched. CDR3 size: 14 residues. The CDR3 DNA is TGTGCCTGGAGTGTAACCGGGACAGGGGATGAAGCTTTCTTT. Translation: CAWSVTGTGDEAFF.

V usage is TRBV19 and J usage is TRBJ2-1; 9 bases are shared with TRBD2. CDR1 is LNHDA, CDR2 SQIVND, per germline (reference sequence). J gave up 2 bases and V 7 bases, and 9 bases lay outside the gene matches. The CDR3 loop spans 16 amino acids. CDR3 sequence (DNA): TGTGCCAGTACCCTAGGGCTAGCGGGAACCTACAATGAGCAGTTCTTC. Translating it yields CASTLGLAGTYNEQFF.

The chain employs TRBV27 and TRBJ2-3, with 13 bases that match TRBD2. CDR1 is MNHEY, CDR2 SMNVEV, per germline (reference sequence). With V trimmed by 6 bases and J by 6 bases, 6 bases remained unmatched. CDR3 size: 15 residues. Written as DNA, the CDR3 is TGTGCCAGCAGCCTGACTAGCGGGAGGTTGGATACGCAGTATTTT. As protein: CASSLTSGRLDTQYF.

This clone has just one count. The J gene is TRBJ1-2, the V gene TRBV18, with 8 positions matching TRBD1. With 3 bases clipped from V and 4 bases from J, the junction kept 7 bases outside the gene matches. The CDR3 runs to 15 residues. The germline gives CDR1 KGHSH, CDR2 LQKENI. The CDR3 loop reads CASSPDRVGGYGYTF. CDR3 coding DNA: TGTGCCAGCTCACCGGACAGGGTGGGTGGCTATGGCTACACCTTC.

DNA for the CDR3: TGTGCCAGCTACCGGACAGGGGGAAGTTATGGCTACACCTTC. Protein: CASYRTGGSYGYTF. The chain combines TRBV5-6 with TRBJ1-2; 10 bases are a match to TRBD1. The V and J ends lost 7 bases and 5 bases, in that order; junction bases with no gene match: 8. Germline assignment: CDR1 SGHDT and CDR2 YYEEEE. The CDR3 has 14 residues.

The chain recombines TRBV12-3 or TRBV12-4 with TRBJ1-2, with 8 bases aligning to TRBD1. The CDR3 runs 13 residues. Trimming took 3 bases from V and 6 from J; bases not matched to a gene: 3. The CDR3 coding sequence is TGTGCCAGCAGTTTGGACAGGGTTGATGGCTACACCTTC. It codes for CASSLDRVDGYTF.

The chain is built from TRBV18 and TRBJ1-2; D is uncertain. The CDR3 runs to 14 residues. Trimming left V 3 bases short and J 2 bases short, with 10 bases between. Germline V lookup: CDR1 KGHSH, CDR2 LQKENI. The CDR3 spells CASSPGATNYGYTF. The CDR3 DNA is TGTGCCAGCTCACCCGGCGCGACAAACTATGGCTACACCTTC.

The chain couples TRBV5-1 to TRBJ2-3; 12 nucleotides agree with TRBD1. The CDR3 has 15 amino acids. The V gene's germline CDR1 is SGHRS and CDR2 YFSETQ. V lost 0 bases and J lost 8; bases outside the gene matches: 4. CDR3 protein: CASSLEGQGAVTQYF. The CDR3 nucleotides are TGCGCCAGCAGCTTGGAGGGACAGGGGGCTGTTACGCAGTATTTT.

In DNA, the CDR3 is TGTGCCAGCAGTTTACTGGCAGGCTACGAGCAGTACTTC. Encoded protein: CASSLLAGYEQYF. The chain recombines TRBV12-3 or TRBV12-4 with TRBJ2-7; D ambiguous. The CDR3 is 13 residues long. Trimming cost V 2 bases and J 3 bases, with 8 bases left between them.

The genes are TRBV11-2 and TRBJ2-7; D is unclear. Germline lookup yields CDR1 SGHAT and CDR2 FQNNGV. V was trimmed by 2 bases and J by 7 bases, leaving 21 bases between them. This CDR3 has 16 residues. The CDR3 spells CASSLRLGTSQREQYF. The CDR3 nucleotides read TGTGCCAGCAGCTTACGGCTCGGTACATCCCAGAGGGAGCAGTACTTC.

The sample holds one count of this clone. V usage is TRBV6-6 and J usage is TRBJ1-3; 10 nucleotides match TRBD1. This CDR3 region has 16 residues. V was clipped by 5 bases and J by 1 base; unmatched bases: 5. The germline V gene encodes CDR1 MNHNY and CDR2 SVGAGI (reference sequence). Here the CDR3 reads CASSPGTGASGNTIYF. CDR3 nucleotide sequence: TGTGCCAGCAGTCCCGGGACAGGGGCATCTGGAAACACCATATATTTT.

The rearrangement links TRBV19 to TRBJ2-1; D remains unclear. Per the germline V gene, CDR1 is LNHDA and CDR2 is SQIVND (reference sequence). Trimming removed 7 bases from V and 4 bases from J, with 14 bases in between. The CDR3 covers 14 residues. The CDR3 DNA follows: TGTGCCAGTACCCTAAAAGACACTTACAATGAGCAGTTCTTC. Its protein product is CASTLKDTYNEQFF.